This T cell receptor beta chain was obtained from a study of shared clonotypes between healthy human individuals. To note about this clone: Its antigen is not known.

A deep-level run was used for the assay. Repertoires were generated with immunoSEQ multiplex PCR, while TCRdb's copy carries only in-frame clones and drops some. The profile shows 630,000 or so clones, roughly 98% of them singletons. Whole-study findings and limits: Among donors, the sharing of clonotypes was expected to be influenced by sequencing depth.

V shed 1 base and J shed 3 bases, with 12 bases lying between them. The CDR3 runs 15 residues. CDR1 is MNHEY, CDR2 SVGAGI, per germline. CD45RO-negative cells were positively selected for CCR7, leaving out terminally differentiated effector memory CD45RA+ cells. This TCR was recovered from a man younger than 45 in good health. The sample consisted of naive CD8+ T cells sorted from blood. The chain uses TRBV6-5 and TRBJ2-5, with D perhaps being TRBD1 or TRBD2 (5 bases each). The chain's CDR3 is CASSYFTRGEETQYF. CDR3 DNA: TGTGCCAGCAGTTACTTTACTAGGGGCGAAGAGACCCAGTACTTC.